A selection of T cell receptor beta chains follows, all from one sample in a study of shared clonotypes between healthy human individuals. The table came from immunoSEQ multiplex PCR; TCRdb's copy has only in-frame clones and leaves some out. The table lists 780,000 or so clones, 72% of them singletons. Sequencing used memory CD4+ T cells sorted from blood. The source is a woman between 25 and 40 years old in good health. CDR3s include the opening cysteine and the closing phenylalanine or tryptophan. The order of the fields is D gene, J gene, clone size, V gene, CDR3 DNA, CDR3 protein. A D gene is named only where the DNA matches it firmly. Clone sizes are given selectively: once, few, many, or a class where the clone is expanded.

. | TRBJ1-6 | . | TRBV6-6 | TGTGCCAGCACCACGTCGGGTGGGTCACCCCTCCACTTT | CASTTSGGSPLHF
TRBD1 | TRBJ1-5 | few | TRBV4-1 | TGCGCCAGCAGCCATAGGCAGGGGGACTTAATGGTACAGCCCCAGCATTTT | CASSHRQGDLMVQPQHF
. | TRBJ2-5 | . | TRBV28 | TGTGCCAGCAGTTCGGGGGCCCAGAGCCAAGAGACCCAGTACTTC | CASSSGAQSQETQYF
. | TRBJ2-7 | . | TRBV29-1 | TGCAGCGTTGAAGGGACCCTCGAGGGGATCTACGAGCAGTACTTC | CSVEGTLEGIYEQYF
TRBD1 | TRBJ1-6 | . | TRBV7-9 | TGTGCCAGCAGGTCAGGGGGACAGGGAATTAATTCACCCCTCCACTTT | CASRSGGQGINSPLHF
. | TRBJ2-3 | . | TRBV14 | TGTGCCAGCAGCCAAGAGGTGGTCGATACGCAGTATTTT | CASSQEVVDTQYF
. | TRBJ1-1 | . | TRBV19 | TGTGCCAGTAGTATCCAGGAGGGCACTGAAGCTTTCTTT | CASSIQEGTEAFF
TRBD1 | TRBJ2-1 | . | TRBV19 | TGTGCCAGTAGTATCCCCGGACAGGGGATCGACAATGAGCAGTTCTTC | CASSIPGQGIDNEQFF
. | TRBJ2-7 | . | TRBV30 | TGTGCCTGGAGTGTACGCGGGGGAGGGGGCGAGCAGTACTTC | CAWSVRGGGGEQYF
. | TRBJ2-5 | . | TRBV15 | TGTGCCACCAGCAGAAGGTCGCTTCGGTTAGGGGAGACCCAGTACTTC | CATSRRSLRLGETQYF
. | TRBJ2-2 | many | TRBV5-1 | TGCGCCAGCAGCCGGATGGGAGGAACCGGGGAGCTGTTTTTT | CASSRMGGTGELFF
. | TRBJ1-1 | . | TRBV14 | TGTGCCAGCAGCCAAGGTGCGCAGGAGAACACTGAAGCTTTCTTT | CASSQGAQENTEAFF
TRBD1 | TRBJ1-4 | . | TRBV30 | TGTGCCTGGAGAGGTCAGGGGGGGGATGAAAAACTGTTTTTT | CAWRGQGGDEKLFF
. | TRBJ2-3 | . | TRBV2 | TGTGCCAGCAGCCGCCTCACCCTGGATACGCAGTATTTT | CASSRLTLDTQYF
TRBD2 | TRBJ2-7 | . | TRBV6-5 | TGTGCCAGCAGTTATAGCGGGAGAAGAACGGGCGAGCAGTACTTC | CASSYSGRRTGEQYF
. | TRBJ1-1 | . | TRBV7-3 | TGTGCCAGCAGAAGAGAAGTAGGGGGTCTGGGCACTGAAGCTTTCTTT | CASRREVGGLGTEAFF
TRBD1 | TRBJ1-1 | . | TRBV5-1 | TGCGCCAGCAGCTGGGACAGGGAGGACACTGAAGCTTTCTTT | CASSWDREDTEAFF
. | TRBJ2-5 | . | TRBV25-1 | TGTGCCAGCAGTGAAACAGGGAGACAAGAGACCCAGTACTTC | CASSETGRQETQYF
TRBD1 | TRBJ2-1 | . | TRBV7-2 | TGTGCCAGCAGCTTAACGGACAGGGCCTACAATGAGCAGTTCTTC | CASSLTDRAYNEQFF
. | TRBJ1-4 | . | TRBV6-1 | TGTGCCAGCATTACCGGGGCAACTAATGAAAAACTGTTTTTT | CASITGATNEKLFF
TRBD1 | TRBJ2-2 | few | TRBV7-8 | TGTGCCAGCAGCCATGGGACAGGAGTATCCGGGGAGCTGTTTTTT | CASSHGTGVSGELFF
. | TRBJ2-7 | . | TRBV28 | TGTGCCAGCAGTTTAGTAGGGTCCTACGAGCAGTACTTC | CASSLVGSYEQYF
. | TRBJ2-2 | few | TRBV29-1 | TGCAGCGTGAGGATTACCGGGGAGCTGTTTTTT | CSVRITGELFF
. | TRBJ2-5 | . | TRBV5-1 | TGCGCCAGCAGCCTGGAGAGCCCTGCGGCCCAGTACTTC | CASSLESPAAQYF
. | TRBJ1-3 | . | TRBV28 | TGTGCCAGCAGCCCTTGGAGCTCTGGAAACACCATATATTTT | CASSPWSSGNTIYF
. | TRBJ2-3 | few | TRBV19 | TGTGCCAGTAGTATGGGGGTAGCCACAGATACGCAGTATTTT | CASSMGVATDTQYF
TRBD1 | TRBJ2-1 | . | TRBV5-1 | TGCGCCAGCAGCTCACAGGGGGAGTTCAATGAGCAGTTCTTC | CASSSQGEFNEQFF
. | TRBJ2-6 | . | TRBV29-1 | TGCAGCGGCGCGATCTCCGGGGCCAACGTCCTGACTTTC | CSGAISGANVLTF